The 9 T cell receptor beta chains below all came from one sample that was sequenced in a study of beta chain features in type 1 diabetes. cDNA synthesis used the whole RNA isolate, giving expressed TCRB sequences. Some clones are missing from TCRdb's copy, which holds only in-frame ones; the method was immunoSEQ multiplex PCR. Here the sample spans about 650,000 clones, approximately 13% being singletons. Which antigens these TCRs recognize remains unknown. Study-level points and caveats: Moderate yet significant TCRB CDR3 shortening was seen in Type 1 diabetes patients in all four CD4+ subsets.

The specimen sequenced was naive CD4+ T cells from blood. The receptors derive from a man aged 25 to 45 with type 1 diabetes.

The V gene is TRBV27, the J gene TRBJ1-4; D not resolved. This CDR3 has 13 residues. The ends were cut back, 5 bases at V and 6 bases at J, with 10 bases in the middle. Germline assignment: CDR1 MNHEY and CDR2 SMNVEV (reference sequence). The CDR3 spells CASSLFDDEKLFF. In DNA form, the CDR3 reads TGTGCCAGCAGTCTGTTCGATGATGAAAAACTGTTTTTT.

The V gene is TRBV13, the J gene TRBJ1-4, with D unresolved. This CDR3 region has 12 residues. V lost 3 bases, J lost 5 bases, and 4 bases lay in between. In germline, CDR1 is PRHDT, CDR2 FYEKMQ (reference sequence). CDR3 nucleotides: TGTGCCAGCAGCTTGCGGAATGAAAAACTGTTTTTT. It is translated as CASSLRNEKLFF.

This clone has only a few counts. The V and J genes are TRBV11-2 and TRBJ1-6; D uncertain. Trimming shortened V by 7 bases and J by 12 bases, and 16 bases separated the two germline ends. Germline lookup yields CDR1 SGHAT and CDR2 FQNNGV. This CDR3 spans 13 amino acids. CDR3 in amino acids: CASTQGLGGPLHF. Here the CDR3 DNA reads TGTGCCAGCACCCAAGGATTAGGTGGACCCCTCCACTTT.

The chain carries TRBV7-2 and TRBJ2-1, with 7 positions matching TRBD1. Per germline, CDR1 SGHTA and CDR2 FQGNSA. V shed 5 bases, J shed 3 bases, and the junction held 7 bases outside the gene matches. The length of the CDR3 is 15 residues. CDR3 in DNA: TGTGCCAGCAGCCCCGGGACAGTTAACTACAATGAGCAGTTCTTC. Amino acid sequence: CASSPGTVNYNEQFF.

This clone has just a few counts. Different DNA sequences within this sample yield the same CDR3. The V call is TRBV14, the J call TRBJ1-1, with 7 bases lining up with TRBD1. There are 12 residues in the CDR3. The V gene's germline CDR1 is SGHDN and CDR2 FVKESK. V was clipped by 4 bases and J by 8 bases; unmatched bases: 4. CDR3 coding DNA: TGTGCCAGCAGCCTGACAGGGATCGAAGCTTTCTTT. It specifies CASSLTGIEAFF. Full variable domain (rest looked up from reference TRBV14 and TRBJ1-1): EAGVTQFPSHSVIEKGQTVTLRCDPISGHDNLYWYRRVMGKEIKFLLHFVKESKQDESGMPNNRFLAERTGGTYSTLKVQPAELEDSGVYFCASSLTGIEAFFGQGTRLTVV.

CDR3 loop: CASSLPGAPNYEQYF. CDR3 nucleotides: TGTGCCAGCAGCCTCCCGGGAGCCCCTAACTACGAGCAGTACTTC. The rearrangement links TRBV7-9 to TRBJ2-7, with D possibly matching TRBD2 (6 bases). The CDR3 extends over 15 amino acids. Germline loops: CDR1 SEHNR, CDR2 FQNEAQ (reference sequence). The V and J ends lost 5 bases and 3 bases respectively, with 17 bases between them.

The chain has TRBV5-1 and TRBJ1-1; 9 bases line up with TRBD1. Trimming took 0 bases from V and 5 from J; bases not matched to a gene: 8. CDR1 is SGHRS and CDR2 is YFSETQ in the germline V gene. This CDR3 contains 16 residues. The CDR3 DNA reads as TGCGCCAGCAGCTTGGATCCGGGACAGGGTTGGACTGAAGCTTTCTTT. Amino acid sequence: CASSLDPGQGWTEAFF. Complete variable domain (other parts from reference TRBV5-1 and TRBJ1-1): KAGVTQTPRYLIKTRGQQVTLSCSPISGHRSVSWYQQTPGQGLQFLFEYFSETQRNKGNFPGRFSGRQFSNSRSEMNVSTLELGDSALYLCASSLDPGQGWTEAFFGQGTRLTVV.

The table lists this clone with a few counts. In DNA, the CDR3 is TGTGCCAGCAGTTTAACACGAGTCACCGGGGAGCTGTTTTTT. Translated, it gives CASSLTRVTGELFF. This chain connects TRBV27 to TRBJ2-2, with no clear D. Trimming left V 2 bases short and J 4 bases short, with 8 bases between. CDR1 is MNHEY and CDR2 is SMNVEV in the germline V gene (reference sequence). This CDR3 contains 14 residues.

In this sample, this clone turned up a few times. The rearrangement uses TRBV4-3 and TRBJ2-7, with 8 bases identical to TRBD2. The J segment lost 2 bases and the V segment lost 3 bases, leaving 6 bases of the junction unmatched. The germline gives CDR1 LGHNA, CDR2 YSLEER. The CDR3 is 15 amino acids. In DNA, the CDR3 is TGCGCCAGCAGCCAGATAGCGGGGCCGACCTACGAGCAGTACTTC. This gives the protein CASSQIAGPTYEQYF.